This T cell receptor beta chain was profiled in a study of T cell responses to AZD1222 COVID-19 vaccine. With regard to this clone: No antigen is known for it.

The table came from immunoSEQ multiplex PCR; TCRdb's copy has only in-frame clones and leaves some out. The data contain 150,000 or so clones, around 89% of them singletons. The CDR3 extends over 11 amino acids. Germline CDR1 reads SNHLY; CDR2 reads FYNNEI. Trimming left V 6 bases short and J 9 bases short, with 11 bases between. General study findings and limits: The sample set comprised mostly white British donors with more females, and clonal diversity was possibly underestimated. Seropositive AZD1222 recipients at baseline numbered only five or six. The CD4 TCRs associated with vaccination extended across spike and predominated at 160-218 and 743-854.

This specimen was peripheral blood, taken on day 0 of MenACWY control vaccination. The receptor was isolated from an adult in good health. This chain joins TRBV2 and TRBJ1-2; D remains ambiguous. CDR3 residues: CASRTVLSYTF. CDR3 sequence (DNA): TGTGCCAGCAGGACGGTGCTCAGCTACACCTTC.